This entry is about one T cell receptor beta chain. Antigen specificity is unknown. The source of the sample is a study of T cell repertoires in cytomegalovirus infection. V lost 2 bases, J lost 8 bases, and 7 bases lay in between. The germline gives CDR1 MNHEY, CDR2 SVGEGT. This CDR3 comprises 13 residues. One entry per CDR3 protein results from TCRdb running MiXCR on the reads. The sample records 900,000 to 950,000 distinct CDR3 sequences, roughly 30% being singletons. The specimen was cultured CD8+ T cells from PBMCs, collected from culture after CMV antigen stimulation. This chain connects TRBV6-2 or TRBV6-3 to TRBJ1-6; D not resolved. This receptor was taken from a human donor in good health (CMV status not recorded). Some clones in this sample may be carry-over from other donors' samples. The CDR3 region has the DNA TGTGCCAGCAGTTACGAGGGCGATTCACCCCTCCACTTT. Encoded protein: CASSYEGDSPLHF.